Below, 9 T cell receptor beta chains from the same sample are listed, as sequenced in a study of blood T cell repertoires in COVID-19. Sequencing was performed with immunoSEQ multiplex PCR; in TCRdb, only in-frame clones are kept and a portion is missing. The sample shows 250,000 or so clones, approximately 89% of them seen only once. The sequenced material came from PBMCs or T cells enriched from blood (not recorded which). The receptor source for this set is a middle-aged woman with acute COVID-19.

The gene calls are TRBV30 and TRBJ1-5, with a weak D call TRBD1 (5 bases). Trimming stripped 1 base from V and 5 bases from J, with 21 bases between. Germline V CDR1 and CDR2: GTSNPN, SVGIG (reference sequence). The CDR3 runs 17 residues. The CDR3 reads CAWSDRLPGGGDQPQHF. The DNA of the CDR3 is TGTGCCTGGAGTGACCGCCTACCGGGCGGGGGAGATCAGCCCCAGCATTTT.

This clone was observed a single time. The chain links TRBV5-1 to TRBJ2-1; a possible D gene is TRBD1 (6 bases). In germline, CDR1 is SGHRS, CDR2 YFSETQ. V was pared by 3 bases and J by 0 bases, with 13 bases between. The CDR3 length is 16 residues. This CDR3 is CASSSLTGSSYNEQFF. For the CDR3, the DNA is TGCGCCAGCAGCTCGTTAACAGGGAGCTCCTACAATGAGCAGTTCTTC. Drawing the rest from reference TRBV5-1 and TRBJ2-1, the complete variable domain is KAGVTQTPRYLIKTRGQQVTLSCSPISGHRSVSWYQQTPGQGLQFLFEYFSETQRNKGNFPGRFSGRQFSNSRSEMNVSTLELGDSALYLCASSSLTGSSYNEQFFGPGTRLTVL.

V and J are TRBV7-2 and TRBJ2-1; TRBD2 agrees at 8 bases. Losses at the gene ends were 2 bases for V and 4 bases for J; bases not matched to a gene: 4. Germline V gene data show CDR1 as SGHTA and CDR2 as FQGNSA. The CDR3 has 15 residues. CDR3 bases: TGTGCCAGCAGCTTAAGAGCGGGAGATTACAATGAGCAGTTCTTC. Translated, it gives CASSLRAGDYNEQFF.

The V gene is TRBV28, the J gene TRBJ1-1; D might be TRBD1 (6 bases). The CDR3 extends over 15 amino acids. The V and J ends lost 3 bases and 1 base respectively, with 12 bases between them. Germline lookup yields CDR1 MDHEN and CDR2 SYDVKM. CDR3 residues: CASSLATGRNTEAFF. The CDR3, as DNA: TGTGCCAGCAGTTTGGCGACAGGCAGGAACACTGAAGCTTTCTTT.

The rearrangement uses TRBV7-2 and TRBJ2-1; D gene unclear. Trimming left V 4 bases short and J 2 bases short, with 9 bases between. Per the germline V gene, CDR1 is SGHTA and CDR2 is FQGNSA. The CDR3 is 14 residues long. The CDR3 nucleotides read TGTGCCAGCAGCTCCTTGGGCGCCTACAATGAGCAGTTCTTC. It encodes CASSSLGAYNEQFF.

This chain links TRBV4-2 with TRBJ2-2; 13 positions match TRBD2. Germline-derived CDR1 and CDR2 are LGHNA and YNFKEQ. The trim removed 5 bases at V and 5 bases at J, leaving 8 bases unmatched. The CDR3 sequence is 17 residues long. The CDR3 sequence: CASSKTSGGTGTGELFF. The CDR3, as DNA: TGTGCCAGCAGCAAGACTAGCGGGGGGACGGGGACCGGGGAGCTGTTTTTT.

The table lists this clone with a count of one. This chain joins TRBV5-1 and TRBJ2-1, with TRBD2 matching over 8 bases. The CDR3 is made up of 15 amino acids. Trimming removed 5 bases from V and 7 bases from J; junction bases left unmatched: 11. Germline V CDR1 and CDR2: SGHRS, YFSETQ. CDR3 in amino acids: CASRPLAGGENEQFF. The CDR3 nucleotides read TGCGCCAGCAGACCCCTGGCGGGAGGAGAAAATGAGCAGTTCTTC.

This clone turned up a few times. The chain links TRBV7-6 to TRBJ2-7, with 8 bases fitting TRBD2. CDR3 length equals 14 residues. V lost 4 bases, J lost 5 bases, and 7 bases stayed unmatched. Germline CDR1 is SGHVS and CDR2 is FNYEAQ. DNA of the CDR3: TGTGCCAGCAGCTCCAGCGGGGGCCTTGACGAGCAGTACGTC. Translating it yields CASSSSGGLDEQYV.

The V gene is TRBV4-3, the J gene TRBJ2-5, with 12 positions matching TRBD2. The J segment lost 10 bases and the V segment lost 0 bases, leaving 9 bases of the junction unmatched. This CDR3 region has 16 residues. The germline V gene has CDR1 LGHNA and CDR2 YSLEER. CDR3 coding DNA: TGCGCCAGCAGCCAAGATGTCCTAGCGGGGGGGCAGGGCCAGTACTTC. This encodes CASSQDVLAGGQGQYF.